This is a list of T cell receptor beta chains from one sample in a study of chemoradiotherapy in HPV16-positive cancers. TCRdb keeps only in-frame clones here, not all; method: immunoSEQ multiplex PCR. The data contain approximately 58,000 clones, roughly 90% of them singletons. Sample: blood, taken from a patient who underwent chemoradiotherapy. The source is a human donor with HPV-associated anogenital cancer. Both conserved end residues are part of each CDR3. D genes are given only for firm matches. Not every row has a clone size; where given, it reads once, few, many or a size class.

- - TRBJ1-6 17 TRBV11-2 TGTGCCAGCAGCCCGTTTAGGGATAGCTCCTATAATTCACCCCTCCACTTT CASSPFRDSSYNSPLHF
TRBD2 - TRBJ2-3 15 TRBV11-2 TGTGCCAGCAGCTTAGACCCGGGGGGAGCCGGTACGCAGTATTTT CASSLDPGGAGTQYF
- few TRBJ1-2 12 TRBV7-9 TGTGCCAGCAGCTTAGTTCGGTATGGCTACACCTTC CASSLVRYGYTF
- - TRBJ1-1 14 TRBV6-1 TGTGCCAGCAGGAGACAGCTCATGAACACTGAAGCTTTCTTT CASRRQLMNTEAFF
- - TRBJ1-4 17 TRBV11-2 TGTGCCAGCAGCTTAGTCCGGGGCACCGCAACTAATGAAAAACTGTTTTTT CASSLVRGTATNEKLFF
TRBD2 once TRBJ2-7 19 TRBV7-8 TGTGCCAGCAGCTTAGCGTCGGCGGGCCCCACTAGCGTGTTCTACGAGCAGTACTTC CASSLASAGPTSVFYEQYF
TRBD1 - TRBJ2-7 15 TRBV11-1 TGTGCCAGCAGCCCGGACAGGTTCCCTTCCTACGAGCAGTACTTC CASSPDRFPSYEQYF
- - TRBJ1-2 14 TRBV5-6 TGTGCCAGCAGCTTGGGGGACCACGGCTATGGCTACACCTTC CASSLGDHGYGYTF
- - TRBJ2-2 15 TRBV4-1 TGCGCCAGCAGCCAAGTTCTAGCAGACGAAGGAAAGCTGTTTTTT CASSQVLADEGKLFF
TRBD2 - TRBJ2-1 14 TRBV7-9 TGTGCCAGCAGCATAGCGGGAGGAAAGAATGAGCAGTTCTTC CASSIAGGKNEQFF
TRBD2 - TRBJ2-3 15 TRBV9 TGTGCCAGCAGCGTAGAGGGAGGGAGCACAGATACGCAGTATTTT CASSVEGGSTDTQYF
- - TRBJ2-3 13 TRBV6-1 TGTGCCAGCAGTGTTAGACTCACAGATACGCAGTATTTT CASSVRLTDTQYF
- - TRBJ1-6 12 TRBV30 TGTGCCTGGGGGGCGGGGGCGCGAACCCTCCACTTT CAWGAGARTLHF
- - TRBJ1-6 14 TRBV18 TGTGCCAGCTCACCTCGGGACGGTAATTCACCCCTCCACTTT CASSPRDGNSPLHF
TRBD2 - TRBJ2-3 15 TRBV4-3 TGCGCCAGCAGCCAAGCTCTAGCGGGCACAGATACGCAGTATTTT CASSQALAGTDTQYF
TRBD2 - TRBJ2-1 15 TRBV11-3 TGTGCCAGCAGGTACGGGACTAGCGGTGTAAATGAGCAGTTCTTC CASRYGTSGVNEQFF
- - TRBJ2-7 13 TRBV7-7 TGTGCCAGCAGCTTAGACAGGGCGGGCGAGCAGTACTTC CASSLDRAGEQYF
- - TRBJ2-7 11 TRBV2 TGTGCCAGCAGTACCGCATACGAGCAGTACTTC CASSTAYEQYF
TRBD1 - TRBJ1-2 14 TRBV7-9 TGTGCCAGCAGCTTAGAGGTGCAGGGGGATGGCTACACCTTC CASSLEVQGDGYTF
- - TRBJ1-5 13 TRBV10-3 TGTGCCATCACCCAGGGATTCAATCAGCCCCAGCATTTT CAITQGFNQPQHF
- - TRBJ2-6 14 TRBV7-6 TGTGCCAGCAGCCCCCGATGGGGGGCCAACGTCCTGACTTTC CASSPRWGANVLTF
TRBD2 - TRBJ2-4 19 TRBV4-3 TGCGCCAGCAGCCAAGATCTAGCGGTCCTGAGTCTAGCCAAAAACATTCAGTACTTC CASSQDLAVLSLAKNIQYF
- - TRBJ2-2 14 TRBV7-8 TGTGCCAGCAGCCCCTGGCGCGTCACCGGGGAGCTGTTTTTT CASSPWRVTGELFF
TRBD2 - TRBJ2-1 17 TRBV9 TGTGCCAGCAGCGTAGTCCCGTTAGCGGGAGCCGGGAATGAGCAGTTCTTC CASSVVPLAGAGNEQFF
TRBD1 once TRBJ2-7 14 TRBV19 TGTGCCAGTAGTATCTGGGACAGAAAGGACGAGCAGTACTTC CASSIWDRKDEQYF
- - TRBJ1-6 15 TRBV13 TGTGCCAGCAGCTTAGGAGCGGACTTCAATTCACCCCTCCACTTT CASSLGADFNSPLHF
- - TRBJ2-2 14 TRBV27 TGTGCCAGCAGTTTATTAGGCTACACCGGGGAGCTGTTTTTT CASSLLGYTGELFF
- - TRBJ1-1 16 TRBV4-2 TGTGCCAGCAGCCAAGAGAAATCCGGGGGAAACACTGAAGCTTTCTTT CASSQEKSGGNTEAFF
TRBD2 - TRBJ2-1 14 TRBV4-1 TGCGCCAGCAGCGTCCGACTAGCCAACAATGAGCAGTTCTTC CASSVRLANNEQFF